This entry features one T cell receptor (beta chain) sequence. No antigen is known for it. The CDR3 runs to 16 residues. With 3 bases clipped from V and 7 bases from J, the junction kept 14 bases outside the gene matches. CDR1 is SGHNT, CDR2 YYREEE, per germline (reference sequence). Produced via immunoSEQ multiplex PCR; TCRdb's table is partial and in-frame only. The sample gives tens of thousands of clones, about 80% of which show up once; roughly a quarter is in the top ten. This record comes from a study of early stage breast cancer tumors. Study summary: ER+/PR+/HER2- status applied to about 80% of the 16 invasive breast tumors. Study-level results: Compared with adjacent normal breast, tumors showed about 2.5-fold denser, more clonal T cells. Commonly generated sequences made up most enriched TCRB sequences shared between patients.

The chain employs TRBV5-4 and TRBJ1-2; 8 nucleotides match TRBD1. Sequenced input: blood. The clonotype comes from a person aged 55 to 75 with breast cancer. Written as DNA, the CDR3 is TGTGCCAGCAGCTCCACCTTCGGACAGGGACGAAGTGGCTACACCTTC. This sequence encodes CASSSTFGQGRSGYTF. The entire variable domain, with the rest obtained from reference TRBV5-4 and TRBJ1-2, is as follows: ETGVTQSPTHLIKTRGQQVTLRCSSQSGHNTVSWYQQALGQGPQFIFQYYREEENGRGNFPPRFSGLQFPNYSSELNVNALELDDSALYLCASSSTFGQGRSGYTFGSGTRLTVV.